This TCR beta chain stems from a study of cytomegalovirus exposure and HLA in healthy donors. Study results and limitations: A later analysis associated approximately 17,000 TCR beta sequences with HLA alleles at a 0.05 false discovery rate.

On this clone itself: Its antigen is undetermined.

CDR3 length: 16 residues. Trimming pared 2 bases from V and 3 bases from J, leaving 15 bases between. From germline, CDR1 is SGHNT and CDR2 YYREEE (reference sequence). The PCR made use of 60 Vbeta and 13 Jbeta primers. Produced via immunoSEQ multiplex PCR; TCRdb's table is partial and in-frame only. The repertoire has hundreds of thousands of clones, 60% to 85% of them found once; the top ten carry around 15%. Sequencing used PBMCs. The clonotype was recovered from a man in his forties in good health and CMV-seronegative. The chain couples TRBV5-4 to TRBJ2-1, with D maybe TRBD2 (6 bases). The CDR3, as DNA: TGTGCCAGCAGCTTTGACGCGGGGCAGGGCTACAATGAGCAGTTCTTC. Encoded protein: CASSFDAGQGYNEQFF.